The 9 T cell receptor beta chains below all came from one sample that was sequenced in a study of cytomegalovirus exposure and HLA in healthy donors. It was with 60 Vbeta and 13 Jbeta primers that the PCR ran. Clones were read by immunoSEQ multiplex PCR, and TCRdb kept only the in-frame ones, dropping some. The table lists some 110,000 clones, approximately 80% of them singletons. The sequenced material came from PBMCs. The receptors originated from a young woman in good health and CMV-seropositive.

The chain's CDR3 is CASRPPGEQYTEAFF. CDR3 DNA sequence: TGTGCCAGCAGGCCCCCCGGGGAACAGTACACTGAAGCTTTCTTT. The rearrangement links TRBV28 to TRBJ1-1; D uncertain. The germline V gene encodes CDR1 MDHEN and CDR2 SYDVKM. The CDR3 totals 15 residues. Trimming took off 6 bases at V and 3 bases at J, with 17 bases between the two ends.

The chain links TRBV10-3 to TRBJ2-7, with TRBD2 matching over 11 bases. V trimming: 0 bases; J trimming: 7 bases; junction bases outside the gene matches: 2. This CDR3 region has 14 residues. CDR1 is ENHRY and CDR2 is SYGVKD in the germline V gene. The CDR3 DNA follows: TGTGCCATCAGTGAGTCGCTAGCGGGAGGTGAGCAGTACTTC. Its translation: CAISESLAGGEQYF.

The CDR3: CAWSVGGAGLGEQYF. CDR3 nucleotides: TGTGCCTGGAGTGTAGGGGGTGCGGGTTTAGGCGAGCAGTACTTC. The V and J genes are TRBV30 and TRBJ2-7; TRBD1 is a possible D gene (6 bases). Germline V gene data show CDR1 as GTSNPN and CDR2 as SVGIG (reference sequence). This CDR3 is 15 amino acids long. The V end was cut by 0 bases, the J end by 6 bases, with 18 bases between.

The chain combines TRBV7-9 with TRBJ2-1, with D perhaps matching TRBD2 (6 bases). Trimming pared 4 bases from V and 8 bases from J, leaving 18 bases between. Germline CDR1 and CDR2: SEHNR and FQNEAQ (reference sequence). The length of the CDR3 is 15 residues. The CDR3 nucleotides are TGTGCCAGCAGCTGGAGGGATGGGAGTTTGGATGAGCAGTTCTTC. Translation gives CASSWRDGSLDEQFF.

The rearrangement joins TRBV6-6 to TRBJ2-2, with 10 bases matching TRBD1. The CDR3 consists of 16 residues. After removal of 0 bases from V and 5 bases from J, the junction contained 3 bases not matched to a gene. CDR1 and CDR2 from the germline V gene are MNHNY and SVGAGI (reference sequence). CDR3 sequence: CASSYSRTGGTGELFF. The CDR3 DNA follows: TGTGCCAGCAGTTACTCCAGGACAGGGGGTACCGGGGAGCTGTTTTTT.

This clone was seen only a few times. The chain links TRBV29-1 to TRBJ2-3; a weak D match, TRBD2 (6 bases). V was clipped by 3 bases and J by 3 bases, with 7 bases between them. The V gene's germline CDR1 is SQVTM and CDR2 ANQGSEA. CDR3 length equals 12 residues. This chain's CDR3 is CSVEGRTDTQYF. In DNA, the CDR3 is TGCAGCGTTGAGGGGAGGACAGATACGCAGTATTTT.

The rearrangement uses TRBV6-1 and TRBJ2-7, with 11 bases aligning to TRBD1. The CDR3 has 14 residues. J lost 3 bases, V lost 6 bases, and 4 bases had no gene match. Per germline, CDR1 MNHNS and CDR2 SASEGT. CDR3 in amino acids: CASSAGTGGYEQYF. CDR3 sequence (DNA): TGTGCCAGCAGCGCCGGGACAGGGGGCTACGAGCAGTACTTC.

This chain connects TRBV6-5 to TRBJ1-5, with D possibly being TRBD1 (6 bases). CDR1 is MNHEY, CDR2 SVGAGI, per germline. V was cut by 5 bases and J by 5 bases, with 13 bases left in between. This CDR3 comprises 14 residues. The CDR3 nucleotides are TGTGCCAGCAGTACACAGGGAAGGGATCAGCCCCAGCATTTT. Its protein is CASSTQGRDQPQHF.

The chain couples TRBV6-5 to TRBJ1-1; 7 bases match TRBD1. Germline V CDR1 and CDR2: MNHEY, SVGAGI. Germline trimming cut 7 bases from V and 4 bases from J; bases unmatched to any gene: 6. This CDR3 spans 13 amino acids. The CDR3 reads CASIPTGSTEAFF. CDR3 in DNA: TGTGCCAGCATCCCGACAGGGAGCACTGAAGCTTTCTTT.